Following are 7 T cell receptor beta chains from one sample sequenced in a study of cytomegalovirus exposure and HLA in healthy donors. This table comes from immunoSEQ multiplex PCR, and its TCRdb copy is limited to in-frame clones, with some not included. In the table there are 150,000 to 200,000 clones, about nine tenths of which are singletons. Sample: PBMCs. The receptors were gathered from a man aged 25 to 45 in good health and CMV-seropositive.

The rearrangement links TRBV5-4 to TRBJ2-1; 11 nucleotides line up with TRBD2. In germline, CDR1 is SGHNT, CDR2 YYREEE (reference sequence). The length of the CDR3 is 13 residues. J gave up 11 bases and V 5 bases, and 6 bases lay outside the gene matches. The CDR3 region is CASRGTSGGKQFF. CDR3 DNA: TGTGCCAGCAGAGGGACTAGCGGAGGGAAGCAGTTCTTC.

This clone was detected only once. Written as DNA, the CDR3 is TGTGCCACCCGCGCACGTTCAGGGGAAGGGTACGAGCAGTACTTC. Encoded protein: CATRARSGEGYEQYF. This chain links TRBV15 with TRBJ2-7, with a possible D match to TRBD1 (6 bases). Trimming stripped 8 bases from V and 4 bases from J, with 21 bases between. Germline CDR1 reads LNHNV; CDR2 reads YYDKDF (reference sequence). This CDR3 region has 15 residues.

This chain links TRBV5-1 with TRBJ2-7; 9 positions match TRBD2. This CDR3 is built from 15 residues. CDR1 is SGHRS and CDR2 is YFSETQ in the germline V gene. J lost 3 bases, V lost 0 bases, and 4 bases had no gene match. The CDR3 loop is CASSLGLAVYYEQYF. The CDR3 DNA follows: TGCGCCAGCAGCTTGGGACTAGCGGTATACTACGAGCAGTACTTC. Full variable domain (missing parts from reference TRBV5-1 and TRBJ2-7): KAGVTQTPRYLIKTRGQQVTLSCSPISGHRSVSWYQQTPGQGLQFLFEYFSETQRNKGNFPGRFSGRQFSNSRSEMNVSTLELGDSALYLCASSLGLAVYYEQYFGPGTRLTVT.

The rearrangement uses TRBV6-1 and TRBJ2-7; D is undetermined. V was shortened by 7 bases and J by 4 bases, with 17 bases between the two germline ends. The CDR3 is made up of 14 amino acids. Germline-derived CDR1 and CDR2 are MNHNS and SASEGT. The CDR3 bases are TGTGCCAGCATTGGGCCACATTCGAGGTACGAGCAGTACTTC. Protein sequence: CASIGPHSRYEQYF.

This clone was seen once. This chain uses TRBV29-1 with TRBJ2-7; 10 bases align to TRBD1. The CDR3 spans 14 residues. The V gene's germline CDR1 is SQVTM and CDR2 ANQGSEA. Trimming cost V 5 bases and J 5 bases; bases outside gene matches: 9. CDR3 protein: CSVSDGTGVNEQYF. CDR3 nucleotide sequence: TGCAGCGTTTCCGACGGGACAGGGGTAAACGAGCAGTACTTC.

V gene TRBV9 combines with J gene TRBJ1-4; D gene unclear. V was shortened by 4 bases and J by 5 bases, with 15 bases between the two germline ends. The CDR3 totals 15 residues. The germline gives CDR1 SGDLS, CDR2 YYNGEE. CDR3 protein: CASSPRGALNEKLFF. The CDR3 coding sequence is TGTGCCAGCAGCCCCCGGGGAGCCTTAAATGAAAAACTGTTTTTT.

The CDR3: CASSPSPSGVTGELFF. DNA of the CDR3: TGTGCCAGCAGCCCGAGCCCTAGCGGGGTCACCGGGGAGCTGTTTTTT. The rearrangement uses TRBV7-3 and TRBJ2-2; the match to TRBD2 covers 9 bases. The CDR3 length is 16 residues. The germline CDR1 and CDR2 sequences are SGHTA and FQGTGA. After removal of 5 bases from V and 4 bases from J, the junction contained 8 bases not matched to a gene.